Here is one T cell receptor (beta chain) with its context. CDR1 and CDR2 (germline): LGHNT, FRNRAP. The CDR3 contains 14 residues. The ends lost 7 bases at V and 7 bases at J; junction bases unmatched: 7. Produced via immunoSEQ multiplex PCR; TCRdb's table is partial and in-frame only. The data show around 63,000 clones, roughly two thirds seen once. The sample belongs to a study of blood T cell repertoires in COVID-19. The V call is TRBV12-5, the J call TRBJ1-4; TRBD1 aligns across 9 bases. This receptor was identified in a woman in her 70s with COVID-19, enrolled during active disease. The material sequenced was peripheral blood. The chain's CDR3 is CASATGTGPEKLFF. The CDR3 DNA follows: TGTGCTAGTGCTACCGGGACAGGGCCTGAAAAACTGTTTTTT.